One and the same sample provided the 5 T cell receptor beta chains below, sequenced in a study of blood T cell repertoires in COVID-19 (dated by TCRdb to 2020 to 2021). The library was made by the immunoSEQ multiplex PCR assay. TCRdb limited this immuneACCESS table to in-frame rearrangements with V and J called. A share of clones is missing; checked studies link under half to unresolved V genes, and the rest is unexplained. This sample gives a few hundred thousand clones in total; over 70% of them show up just once. The ten top clones hold about 1.2% of the sample. The sample was peripheral blood. Receptors originate from a woman in her forties or fifties with acute or convalescent COVID-19.

The chain uses TRBV10-2 and TRBJ1-4; D may be TRBD1 (5 bases). Trimming left V 3 bases short and J 7 bases short, with 12 bases between. This CDR3 contains 14 residues. From germline, CDR1 is WSHSY and CDR2 SAAADI. The CDR3 DNA sequence: TGCGCCAGCAGTGATCCAGGGCGGGGTGAAAAACTGTTTTTT. Amino acid sequence: CASSDPGRGEKLFF.

The chain's CDR3 is CASRSTGGDTEAFF. The CDR3 nucleotides are TGTGCCAGCAGATCAACAGGGGGCGACACTGAAGCTTTCTTT. The gene calls are TRBV28 and TRBJ1-1; 9 bases line up with TRBD1. Germline trimming cut 6 bases from V and 3 bases from J; bases unmatched to any gene: 5. This CDR3 is 14 amino acids long. CDR1 and CDR2 (germline): MDHEN, SYDVKM.

In this sample, this clone turned up once. J is TRBJ1-6 and V is TRBV5-8, with 9 bases matching TRBD1. The germline gives CDR1 SGHTS, CDR2 YDEGEE. The CDR3 contains 16 residues. V gave up 3 bases and J gave up 9 bases; unmatched junction bases: 10. The CDR3 nucleotides read TGTGCCAGCAGCTCGCGCTCCGGGACAGGGAGTTCACCCCTCCACTTT. Its translation is CASSSRSGTGSSPLHF.

There are a few counts of this clone. The chain uses TRBV7-8 and TRBJ1-2; D is unclear. This CDR3 has 16 amino acids. Trimming took 1 base from V and 8 from J, leaving 20 bases between them. Germline CDR1 and CDR2: SGHVS and FQNEAQ. This CDR3 reads CASSLDGIWTGWGYTF. CDR3 nucleotide sequence: TGTGCCAGCAGCTTAGACGGGATCTGGACGGGCTGGGGCTACACCTTC.

This clone was observed at least ten times. The chain combines TRBV9 with TRBJ1-2; weak D call: TRBD1 (5 bases). The V end was cut by 3 bases, the J end by 7 bases, with 10 bases between. CDR1 and CDR2 from the germline V gene are SGDLS and YYNGEE. This CDR3 contains 12 residues. CDR3: CASSASGRGYTF. DNA for the CDR3: TGTGCCAGCAGCGCGTCAGGGCGTGGCTACACCTTC.